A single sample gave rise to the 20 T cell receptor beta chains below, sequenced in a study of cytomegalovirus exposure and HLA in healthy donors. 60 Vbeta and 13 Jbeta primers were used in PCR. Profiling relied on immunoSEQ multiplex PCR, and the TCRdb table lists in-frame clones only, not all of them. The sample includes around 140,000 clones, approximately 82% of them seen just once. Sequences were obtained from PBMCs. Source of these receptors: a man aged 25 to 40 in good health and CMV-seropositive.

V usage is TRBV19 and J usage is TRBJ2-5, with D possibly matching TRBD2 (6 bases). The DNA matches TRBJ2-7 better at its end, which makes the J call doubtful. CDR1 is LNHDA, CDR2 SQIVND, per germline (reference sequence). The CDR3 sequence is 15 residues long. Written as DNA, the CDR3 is TGTGCCAGTAGTATAGGAGGAGGGTTTGTGAACGAGCAGTACTTC. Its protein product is CASSIGGGFVNEQYF.

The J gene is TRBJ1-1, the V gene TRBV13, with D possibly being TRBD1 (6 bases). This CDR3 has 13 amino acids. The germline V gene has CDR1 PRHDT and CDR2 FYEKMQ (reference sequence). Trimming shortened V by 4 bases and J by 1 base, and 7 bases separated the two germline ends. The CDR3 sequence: CASSSGQNTEAFF. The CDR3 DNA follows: TGTGCCAGCAGCTCGGGACAGAACACTGAAGCTTTCTTT. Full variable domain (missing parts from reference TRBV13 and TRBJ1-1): AAGVIQSPRHLIKEKRETATLKCYPIPRHDTVYWYQQGPGQDPQFLISFYEKMQSDKGSIPDRFSAQQFSDYHSELNMSSLELGDSALYFCASSSGQNTEAFFGQGTRLTVV.

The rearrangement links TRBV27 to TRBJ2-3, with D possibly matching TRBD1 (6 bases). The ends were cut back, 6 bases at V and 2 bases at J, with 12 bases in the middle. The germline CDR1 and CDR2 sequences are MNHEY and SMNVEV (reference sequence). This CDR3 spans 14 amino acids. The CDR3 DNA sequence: TGTGCCAGCAGCAGGACAGTTAACACAGATACGCAGTATTTT. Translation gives CASSRTVNTDTQYF.

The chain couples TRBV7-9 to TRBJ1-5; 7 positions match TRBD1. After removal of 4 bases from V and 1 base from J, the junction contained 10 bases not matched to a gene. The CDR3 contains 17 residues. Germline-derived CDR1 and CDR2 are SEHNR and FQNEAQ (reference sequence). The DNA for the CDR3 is TGTGCCAGCAGCTCCGGTGACAGGGTTGGAAGCAATCAGCCCCAGCATTTT. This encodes CASSSGDRVGSNQPQHF.

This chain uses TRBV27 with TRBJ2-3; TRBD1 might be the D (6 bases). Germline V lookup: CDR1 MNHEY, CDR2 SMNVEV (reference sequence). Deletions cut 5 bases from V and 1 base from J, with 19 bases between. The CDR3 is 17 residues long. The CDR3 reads CASSARGQSFGTDTQYF. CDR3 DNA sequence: TGTGCCAGCAGTGCGCGCGGACAGTCCTTTGGCACAGATACGCAGTATTTT.

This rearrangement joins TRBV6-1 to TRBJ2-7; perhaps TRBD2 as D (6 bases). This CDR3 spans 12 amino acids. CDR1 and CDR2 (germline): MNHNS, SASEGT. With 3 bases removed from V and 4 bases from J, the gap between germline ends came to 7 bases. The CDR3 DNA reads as TGTGCCAGCAGTGAGGGGGGATACGAGCAGTACTTC. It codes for CASSEGGYEQYF.

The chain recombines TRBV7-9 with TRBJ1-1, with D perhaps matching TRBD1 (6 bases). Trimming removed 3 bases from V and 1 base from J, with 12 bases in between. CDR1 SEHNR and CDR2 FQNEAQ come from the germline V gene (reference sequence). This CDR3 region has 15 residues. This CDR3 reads CASSFGQTSNTEAFF. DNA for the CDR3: TGTGCCAGCAGCTTCGGACAGACGTCGAACACTGAAGCTTTCTTT.

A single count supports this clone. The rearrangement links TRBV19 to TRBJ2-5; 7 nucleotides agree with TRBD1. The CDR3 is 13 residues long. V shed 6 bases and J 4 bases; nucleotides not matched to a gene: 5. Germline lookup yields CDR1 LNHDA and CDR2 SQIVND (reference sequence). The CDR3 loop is CASRKTGVETQYF. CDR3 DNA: TGTGCCAGTAGGAAAACAGGGGTAGAGACCCAGTACTTC.

CDR3 sequence: CASTTGQGLMNTEAFF. CDR3 bases: TGTGCCAGCACCACCGGACAGGGCTTAATGAACACTGAAGCTTTCTTT. This chain joins TRBV13 and TRBJ1-1, with 8 nucleotides matching TRBD1. The germline V gene has CDR1 PRHDT and CDR2 FYEKMQ (reference sequence). Unmatched junction bases numbered 10, after V lost 7 bases and J lost 0 bases. The CDR3 is 16 amino acids.

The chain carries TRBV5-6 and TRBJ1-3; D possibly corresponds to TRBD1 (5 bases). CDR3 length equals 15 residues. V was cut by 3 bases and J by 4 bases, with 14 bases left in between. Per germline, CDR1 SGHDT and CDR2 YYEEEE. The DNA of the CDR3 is TGTGCCAGCAGCTCGTCAAGGGGATCCGGAAACACCATATATTTT. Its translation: CASSSSRGSGNTIYF.

DNA of the CDR3: TGTGCCAGCAGGGGAAACAGGGGGAACACTGAAGCTTTCTTT. Encoded protein: CASRGNRGNTEAFF. J is TRBJ1-1 and V is TRBV28; 7 nucleotides line up with TRBD1. The CDR3 runs to 14 residues. Looked up from germline, CDR1 is MDHEN and CDR2 is SYDVKM. V was pared by 6 bases and J by 1 base, with 5 bases of the junction left unmatched.

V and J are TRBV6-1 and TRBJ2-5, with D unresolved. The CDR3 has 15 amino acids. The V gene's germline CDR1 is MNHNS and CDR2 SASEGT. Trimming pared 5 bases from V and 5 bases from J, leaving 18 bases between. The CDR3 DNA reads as TGTGCCAGCAGTCTCACCTTACAAGCTAGGGAGACCCAGTACTTC. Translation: CASSLTLQARETQYF.

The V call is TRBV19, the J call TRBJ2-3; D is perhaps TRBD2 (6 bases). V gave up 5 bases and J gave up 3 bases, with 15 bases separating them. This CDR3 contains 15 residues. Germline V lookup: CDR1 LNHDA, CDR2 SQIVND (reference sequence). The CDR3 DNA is TGTGCCAGTAGTCTCCTTGCGGGGTGGACAGATACGCAGTATTTT. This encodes CASSLLAGWTDTQYF.

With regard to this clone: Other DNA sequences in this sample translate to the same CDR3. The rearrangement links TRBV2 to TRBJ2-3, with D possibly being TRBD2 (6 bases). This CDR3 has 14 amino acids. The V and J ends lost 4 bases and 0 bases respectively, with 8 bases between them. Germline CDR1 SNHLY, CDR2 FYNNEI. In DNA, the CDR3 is TGTGCCAGCAGTGTAAGCGGGAGCACAGATACGCAGTATTTT. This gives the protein CASSVSGSTDTQYF.

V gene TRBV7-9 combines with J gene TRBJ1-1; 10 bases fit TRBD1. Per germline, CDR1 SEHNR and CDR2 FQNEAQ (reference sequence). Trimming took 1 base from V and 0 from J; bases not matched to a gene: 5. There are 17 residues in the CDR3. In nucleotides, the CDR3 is TGTGCCAGCAGCTTAGGTGGGACAGGGGCCGTGAACACTGAAGCTTTCTTT. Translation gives CASSLGGTGAVNTEAFF.

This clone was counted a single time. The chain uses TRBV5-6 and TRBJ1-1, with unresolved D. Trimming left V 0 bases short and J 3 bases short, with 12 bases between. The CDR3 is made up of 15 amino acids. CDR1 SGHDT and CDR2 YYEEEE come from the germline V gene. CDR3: CASSLDPGWDTEAFF. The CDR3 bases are TGTGCCAGCAGCTTGGATCCGGGGTGGGACACTGAAGCTTTCTTT.

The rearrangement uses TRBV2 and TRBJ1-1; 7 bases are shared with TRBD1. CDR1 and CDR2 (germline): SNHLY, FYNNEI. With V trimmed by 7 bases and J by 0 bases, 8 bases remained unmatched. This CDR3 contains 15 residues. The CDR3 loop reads CASNPQGDLNTEAFF. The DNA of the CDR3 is TGTGCCAGCAATCCCCAGGGGGACCTGAACACTGAAGCTTTCTTT. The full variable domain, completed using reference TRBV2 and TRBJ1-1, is EPEVTQTPSHQVTQMGQEVILRCVPISNHLYFYWYRQILGQKVEFLVSFYNNEISEKSEIFDDQFSVERPDGSNFTLKIRSTKLEDSAMYFCASNPQGDLNTEAFFGQGTRLTVV.

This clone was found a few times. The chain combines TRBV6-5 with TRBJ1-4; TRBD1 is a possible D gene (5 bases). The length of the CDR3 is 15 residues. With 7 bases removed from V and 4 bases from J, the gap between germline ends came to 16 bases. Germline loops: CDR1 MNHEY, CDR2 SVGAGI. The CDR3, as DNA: TGTGCCAGCAAAGCCTTGGGGGAGGGTAATGAAAAACTGTTTTTT. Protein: CASKALGEGNEKLFF.

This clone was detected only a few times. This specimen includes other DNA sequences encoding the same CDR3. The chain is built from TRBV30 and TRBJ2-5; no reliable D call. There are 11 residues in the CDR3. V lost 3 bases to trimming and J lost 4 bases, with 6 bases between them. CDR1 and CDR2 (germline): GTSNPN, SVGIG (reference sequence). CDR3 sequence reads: CAWSVAETQYF. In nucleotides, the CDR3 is TGTGCCTGGAGCGTAGCAGAGACCCAGTACTTC. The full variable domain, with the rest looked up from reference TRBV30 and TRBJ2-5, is SQTIHQWPATLVQPVGSPLSLECTVEGTSNPNLYWYRQAAGRGLQLLFYSVGIGQISSEVPQNLSASRPQDRQFILSSKKLLLSDSGFYLCAWSVAETQYFGPGTRLLVL.

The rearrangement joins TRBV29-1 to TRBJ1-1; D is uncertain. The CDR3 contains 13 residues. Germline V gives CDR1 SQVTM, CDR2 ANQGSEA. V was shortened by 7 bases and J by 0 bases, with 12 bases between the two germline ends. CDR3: CSALTGLNTEAFF. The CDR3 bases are TGCAGCGCCCTTACGGGTTTGAACACTGAAGCTTTCTTT.